These 5 T cell receptor beta chains were sequenced from one sample in a study of cytomegalovirus exposure and HLA in healthy donors. With 60 Vbeta and 13 Jbeta primers, the PCR was carried out. Clones were sequenced by immunoSEQ multiplex PCR, and TCRdb holds only the in-frame ones, with some missing. This sample contains approximately 68,000 clones. Sequencing was performed on PBMCs. Receptor source: a female donor in good health and CMV-seropositive.

The genes are TRBV6-1 and TRBJ2-1; TRBD2 matches at 9 bases. V dropped 4 bases and J dropped 3; count of bases not matched to a gene: 7. This CDR3 has 16 residues. Germline V CDR1 and CDR2: MNHNS, SASEGT. CDR3 bases: TGTGCCAGCAGTGCCGTAGCGGGGGACTTCTACAATGAGCAGTTCTTC. This translates into CASSAVAGDFYNEQFF.

The rearrangement joins TRBV19 to TRBJ1-2; tentatively, D is TRBD1 (6 bases). With 5 bases removed from V and 4 bases from J, the gap between germline ends came to 23 bases. Germline CDR1 LNHDA, CDR2 SQIVND (reference sequence). The CDR3 runs 17 residues. The CDR3 DNA reads TGTGCCAGTAGTTCAACGGGAGGGGGAAGTTTTGGCTATGGCTACACCTTC. Residues: CASSSTGGGSFGYGYTF.

V gene TRBV2 combines with J gene TRBJ2-1, with D unclear. CDR3 length: 13 residues. CDR1 is SNHLY, CDR2 FYNNEI, per germline. The germline V and J ends were trimmed by 5 bases and 6 bases, with 11 bases remaining between them. The CDR3 DNA is TGTGCCAGCAGTCCCGAAGTTAGCAATGAGCAGTTCTTC. As protein: CASSPEVSNEQFF. Full variable domain (remainder filled in from reference TRBV2 and TRBJ2-1): EPEVTQTPSHQVTQMGQEVILRCVPISNHLYFYWYRQILGQKVEFLVSFYNNEISEKSEIFDDQFSVERPDGSNFTLKIRSTKLEDSAMYFCASSPEVSNEQFFGPGTRLTVL.

J is TRBJ1-2 and V is TRBV19, with D possibly being TRBD1 (5 bases). The V gene lost 4 bases and the J gene lost 7 bases, with 13 bases spanning the gap. Germline CDR1 is LNHDA and CDR2 is SQIVND (reference sequence). CDR3 length equals 13 residues. The CDR3 protein is CASSTQGSSGYTF. CDR3 DNA sequence: TGTGCCAGTAGTACTCAGGGTAGCTCTGGCTACACCTTC.

The gene calls are TRBV28 and TRBJ2-7; no firm D call. V lost 2 bases to trimming and J lost 0 bases, with 8 bases between them. This CDR3 comprises 14 residues. CDR1 MDHEN and CDR2 SYDVKM come from the germline V gene. The CDR3 loop reads CASSLAVLSYEQYF. Written as DNA, the CDR3 is TGTGCCAGCAGTTTAGCGGTACTCTCCTACGAGCAGTACTTC.